Following are 27 T cell receptor beta chains from one sample sequenced in a study of human T cells and chemical hapten exposure. MiXCR, run by TCRdb on the RACE reads, gives a single entry per CDR3 protein. The sample has over 70,000 distinct CDR3 sequences, under 13% seen once. Documented time point: patch test 3, about 24 weeks after DPC sensitization. Treatment here: therapeutic diphenylcyclopropenone sensitization with weekly scalp DPC. The sequencing used whole blood, collected in connection with sensitization to the hapten diphenylcyclopropenone (DPC). These receptors were obtained from a woman between 25 and 40 years old with alopecia areata. Some clones in this sample may be carry-over from other donors' samples.

This clonotype was seen repeatedly, ten times or more. The chain joins TRBV11-2 to TRBJ1-1; TRBD1 agrees at 9 bases. This CDR3 spans 15 amino acids. CDR1 is SGHAT and CDR2 is FQNNGV in the germline V gene. After removal of 4 bases from V and 5 bases from J, the junction contained 8 bases not matched to a gene. CDR3 protein: CASSSPYRGLTEAFF. The CDR3 DNA sequence: TGTGCCAGCAGCTCCCCCTACAGGGGGCTGACTGAAGCTTTCTTT.

CDR3 amino acids: CASSLFPLSTGELFF. CDR3 DNA: TGTGCCAGCAGCCTCTTTCCCCTCTCAACCGGGGAGCTGTTTTTT. The chain employs TRBV11-3 and TRBJ2-2; no clear D. The V gene lost 5 bases and the J gene lost 5 bases, with 15 bases spanning the gap. Germline CDR1 SGHNT, CDR2 YENEEA. This CDR3 contains 15 residues.

This chain connects TRBV7-3 to TRBJ2-3; D is unresolved. V was cut by 2 bases and J by 2 bases, with 11 bases left in between. CDR1 SGHTA and CDR2 FQGTGA come from the germline V gene. This CDR3 spans 15 amino acids. The CDR3 region has the DNA TGTGCCAGCAGCTTAGGGGTTGGATACACAGATACGCAGTATTTT. Translating gives CASSLGVGYTDTQYF. The full variable domain, in which reference TRBV7-3 and TRBJ2-3 provide the parts outside the CDR3, is GAGVSQTPSNKVTEKGKYVELRCDPISGHTALYWYRQSLGQGPEFLIYFQGTGAADDSGLPNDRFFAVRPEGSVSTLKIQRTERGDSAVYLCASSLGVGYTDTQYFGPGTRLTVL.

J is TRBJ2-5 and V is TRBV20-1, with D tentatively TRBD2 (5 bases). V was shortened by 1 base and J by 3 bases, with 9 bases between the two germline ends. The CDR3 consists of 13 residues. CDR1 is DFQATT, CDR2 SNEGSKA, per germline (reference sequence). CDR3: CSARGLGKETQYF. The CDR3 DNA is TGCAGTGCTAGAGGACTCGGGAAAGAGACCCAGTACTTC.

This chain connects TRBV4-1 to TRBJ1-5, with D uncertain. The CDR3 covers 17 residues. V was trimmed by 0 bases and J by 3 bases, leaving 15 bases between them. Germline CDR1 reads MGHRA; CDR2 reads YSYEKL. This CDR3 reads CASSQDLIGSSNQPQHF. The CDR3 bases are TGCGCCAGCAGCCAAGATCTCATAGGGAGCTCCAATCAGCCCCAGCATTTT.

A word on this clonotype: Given a much more abundant clone one base away, this may be a read error. V usage is TRBV28 and J usage is TRBJ1-2; unclear D gene. The CDR3 extends over 12 amino acids. The germline CDR1 and CDR2 sequences are MDHEN and SYDVKM. Between the trimmed V and J ends, which lost 5 bases and 10 bases, there was a span of 14 bases. The CDR3, as DNA: TGTGCCAGCAGTCAAGGCGTGGGTGACTACACCTTC. This encodes CASSQGVGDYTF.

This clonotype was seen ten or more times. The genes are TRBV5-1 and TRBJ1-1; 8 nucleotides match TRBD1. V lost 5 bases and J lost 0; bases outside the gene matches: 9. The CDR3 runs 16 residues. Germline-derived CDR1 and CDR2 are SGHRS and YFSETQ. DNA of the CDR3: TGCGCCAGCAGGAAATCGACAGGGGAAATGAACACTGAAGCTTTCTTT. This translates into CASRKSTGEMNTEAFF.

This clonotype was seen repeatedly, ten times or more. The chain couples TRBV24-1 to TRBJ2-2; 8 nucleotides match TRBD2. Germline loops: CDR1 KGHDR, CDR2 SFDVKD. The CDR3 is 15 residues long. Trimming took 7 bases from V and 2 from J; bases not matched to a gene: 5. In DNA, the CDR3 is TGTGCCACCAGCCGGACTAGCCGAAACACCGGGGAGCTGTTTTTT. This codes for CATSRTSRNTGELFF.

In the case of this clonotype: Given a much more abundant clone one base away, this may be a read error. V is TRBV10-2 and J is TRBJ2-6, with a possible D match to TRBD1 (5 bases). Germline V lookup: CDR1 WSHSY, CDR2 SAAADI. This CDR3 is 17 amino acids long. The CDR3 region is CASSEGRQNSGANVMTF. Here the CDR3 DNA reads TGCGCCAGCAGTGAGGGACGTCAGAACTCTGGGGCCAACGTCATGACTTTC.

A few counts support this clonotype. The chain is built from TRBV5-1 and TRBJ2-7, with a weak D call TRBD2 (6 bases). Trimming shortened V by 0 bases and J by 5 bases, and 12 bases separated the two germline ends. The V gene's germline CDR1 is SGHRS and CDR2 YFSETQ. This CDR3 region has 14 residues. This chain's CDR3 is CASSLAAGSHEQYV. CDR3 DNA: TGCGCCAGCAGCTTGGCCGCGGGGAGTCACGAGCAGTACGTC.

This clonotype came up many times. The chain employs TRBV12-3 or TRBV12-4 and TRBJ1-5, with D possibly TRBD1 on 5 matching bases. Trimming shortened V by 6 bases and J by 5 bases, and 11 bases separated the two germline ends. The length of the CDR3 is 13 residues. The CDR3 protein is CASRKTVYQPQHF. CDR3 DNA: TGTGCCAGCAGGAAGACAGTTTATCAGCCCCAGCATTTT.

In its sample, this clonotype was seen many times. This CDR3 reads CASSRAGGMEETQYF. In nucleotides, the CDR3 is TGTGCCAGCAGCCGTGCGGGAGGTATGGAAGAGACCCAGTACTTC. This rearrangement joins TRBV6-1 to TRBJ2-5; TRBD2 aligns across 8 bases. With V trimmed by 6 bases and J by 3 bases, 9 bases remained unmatched. CDR1 and CDR2 from the germline V gene are MNHNS and SASEGT. The CDR3 consists of 15 residues.

The table lists this clonotype with many counts. This chain connects TRBV3-1 to TRBJ1-1; the D is unclear. CDR1 is LGHDT and CDR2 is YNNKEL in the germline V gene (reference sequence). This CDR3 has 14 residues. V was trimmed by 3 bases and J by 1 base, leaving 9 bases between them. DNA for the CDR3: TGTGCCAGCAGCCAGGCCGTTAAGAACACTGAAGCTTTCTTT. The encoded protein is CASSQAVKNTEAFF. The full variable domain, completed using reference TRBV3-1 and TRBJ1-1, is DTAVSQTPKYLVTQMGNDKSIKCEQNLGHDTMYWYKQDSKKFLKIMFSYNNKELIINETVPNRFSPKSPDKAHLNLHINSLELGDSAVYFCASSQAVKNTEAFFGQGTRLTVV.

This clonotype has at least ten counts. The rearrangement links TRBV7-9 to TRBJ2-1; 9 nucleotides line up with TRBD1. V shed 6 bases, J shed 7 bases, and the junction held 10 bases outside the gene matches. Germline CDR1 SEHNR, CDR2 FQNEAQ (reference sequence). The CDR3 loop spans 15 amino acids. The CDR3 coding sequence is TGTGCCAGCAGGGCTAGGGACAGGGCAATGAATGAGCAGTTCTTC. It translates to CASRARDRAMNEQFF. Looking up the rest from reference TRBV7-9 and TRBJ2-1 gives the full variable domain: DTGVSQNPRHKITKRGQNVTFRCDPISEHNRLYWYRQTLGQGPEFLTYFQNEAQLEKSRLLSDRFSAERPKGSFSTLEIQRTEQGDSAMYLCASRARDRAMNEQFFGPGTRLTVL.

In this sample, this clonotype turned up once. A much larger clone differs by one base, so this may be a read error. The rearrangement uses TRBV10-3 and TRBJ2-5; D call uncertain. Germline CDR1 and CDR2: ENHRY and SYGVKD. This CDR3 has 12 amino acids. CDR3 coding DNA: TGTGCCTTCAGCCCAGACCAAGAGACCCAGTACTTC. Its translation is CAFSPDQETQYF.

In its sample, this clonotype was seen many times. J is TRBJ2-7 and V is TRBV29-1, with D possibly TRBD2 on 5 matching bases. The CDR3 covers 12 residues. V was pared by 4 bases and J by 0 bases, with 7 bases between. CDR1 and CDR2 from the germline V gene are SQVTM and ANQGSEA. The CDR3 protein is CSVARGSYEQYF. The CDR3 DNA follows: TGCAGCGTTGCACGGGGCTCCTACGAGCAGTACTTC.

This clonotype has a handful of counts. The genes are TRBV28 and TRBJ2-7; tentative D call: TRBD1 (5 bases). The CDR3 length is 13 residues. V was pared by 5 bases and J by 3 bases, with 11 bases between. Per the germline V gene, CDR1 is MDHEN and CDR2 is SYDVKM. In nucleotides, the CDR3 is TGTGCCAGCAGTAGACCGGACAACTACGAGCAGTACGTC. Its protein product is CASSRPDNYEQYV.

Many counts were recorded for this clonotype. The V and J genes are TRBV27 and TRBJ1-1; unclear D gene. Per the germline V gene, CDR1 is MNHEY and CDR2 is SMNVEV (reference sequence). The ends were cut back, 10 bases at V and 1 base at J, with 13 bases in the middle. This CDR3 is built from 13 residues. The CDR3 DNA follows: TGTGCCACCCGGTCCCGGGAGAACACTGAAGCTTTCTTT. Protein: CATRSRENTEAFF.

The genes are TRBV28 and TRBJ1-2, with no clear D. This CDR3 has 12 amino acids. Germline lookup yields CDR1 MDHEN and CDR2 SYDVKM. CDR3 in amino acids: CAGRAPNYGYTF. The CDR3, as DNA: TGTGCTGGGCGGGCTCCTAACTATGGCTACACCTTC.

In this sample, this clonotype turned up once. CDR3 loop: CSARLLTTNTGELFF. The DNA of the CDR3 is TGCAGTGCTAGATTACTCACAACGAACACCGGGGAGCTGTTTTTT. The V gene is TRBV20-1, the J gene TRBJ2-2; D ambiguous. V gave up 2 bases and J gave up 0 bases, with 10 bases separating them. The CDR3 extends over 15 amino acids. The germline V gene encodes CDR1 DFQATT and CDR2 SNEGSKA (reference sequence).

There are a few counts of this clonotype. The J gene is TRBJ2-1, the V gene TRBV29-1, with 7 bases that match TRBD1. The germline gives CDR1 SQVTM, CDR2 ANQGSEA. Germline trimming cut 5 bases from V and 4 bases from J; bases unmatched to any gene: 8. The CDR3 covers 14 residues. Here the CDR3 DNA reads TGCAGCGTTTATATTAGGGACAGATACAATGAGCAGTTCTTC. It encodes CSVYIRDRYNEQFF.

The J gene is TRBJ2-5, the V gene TRBV28; possibly TRBD2 for D (5 bases). V was pared by 0 bases and J by 5 bases, with 10 bases between. The CDR3 runs to 14 residues. CDR1 is MDHEN and CDR2 is SYDVKM in the germline V gene. This CDR3 reads CASSLWLAGETQYF. Written as DNA, the CDR3 is TGTGCCAGCAGTTTATGGCTAGCCGGCGAGACCCAGTACTTC. The variable domain in full, with the rest retrieved from reference TRBV28 and TRBJ2-5, is DVKVTQSSRYLVKRTGEKVFLECVQDMDHENMFWYRQDPGLGLRLIYFSYDVKMKEKGDIPEGYSVSREKKERFSLILESASTNQTSMYLCASSLWLAGETQYFGPGTRLLVL.

The rearrangement links TRBV11-2 to TRBJ2-5; 7 bases align to TRBD2. Trimming cost V 3 bases and J 3 bases; bases outside gene matches: 1. The CDR3 sequence is 13 residues long. The germline V gene has CDR1 SGHAT and CDR2 FQNNGV. The CDR3 sequence is CASSFAGEETQYF. CDR3 sequence (DNA): TGTGCCAGCAGCTTTGCGGGGGAAGAGACCCAGTACTTC.

This clonotype was seen only a few times. The V gene is TRBV25-1, the J gene TRBJ1-6; TRBD1 is a possible D gene (5 bases). Germline V gene data show CDR1 as MGHDK and CDR2 as SYGVNS. The CDR3 has 13 residues. Trimming shortened V by 6 bases and J by 11 bases, and 14 bases separated the two germline ends. The CDR3 reads CASRAKGGAPLHF. Here the CDR3 DNA reads TGTGCCAGCAGGGCAAAAGGAGGGGCACCCCTCCACTTT.

There are many counts of this clonotype. The chain combines TRBV29-1 with TRBJ2-3; D is uncertain. V was shortened by 4 bases and J by 2 bases, with 13 bases between the two germline ends. CDR1 is SQVTM, CDR2 ANQGSEA, per germline. This CDR3 is 14 amino acids long. DNA for the CDR3: TGCAGCGTTGCCGGGCGCCTTACCACAGATACGCAGTATTTT. Translated: CSVAGRLTTDTQYF.

This clonotype was picked up many times. The gene calls are TRBV12-3 or TRBV12-4 and TRBJ2-1, with TRBD1 identical over 7 bases. This CDR3 comprises 16 residues. With 4 bases clipped from V and 1 base from J, the junction kept 7 bases outside the gene matches. CDR3 in amino acids: CASSSNRGGSYNEQFF. The CDR3 DNA reads as TGTGCCAGCAGTTCAAACAGGGGTGGATCCTACAATGAGCAGTTCTTC.

This clonotype showed up just a few times. CDR3 DNA: TGTGCCAGCAGCCTGGGGCTGCAGGGTGGTTATTCACCCCTCCACTTT. This gives the protein CASSLGLQGGYSPLHF. The V gene is TRBV3-1, the J gene TRBJ1-6, with D possibly being TRBD1 (5 bases). The germline CDR1 and CDR2 sequences are LGHDT and YNNKEL (reference sequence). The CDR3 loop spans 16 amino acids. Deletions cut 4 bases from V and 8 bases from J, with 18 bases between.